The T cell receptor (beta chain) described here comes from a study of blood T cell repertoires in COVID-19. At the level of the study: Researchers got acute and convalescent COVID-19 samples from the United States, Italy and Spain. Sources were T cells, B-cell-depleted T cells, or PBMCs; the material itself was cDNA or gDNA.

Under the authors' procedure: Amplification of reference gene primers was used by the study to estimate nucleated cell counts. Using immunoSEQ multiplex PCR, the repertoire was profiled, and TCRdb retains in-frame clones only, with some absent. The D gene and trimming were derived from the DNA, and the V and J assignments and clone size from that table. The sample yields fewer than 120,000 clones, 60% to 80% seen once. The sample taken for sequencing was peripheral blood. This TCR came from a woman at least 80 years old with active or convalescent COVID-19.

The CDR3 here is CASRGGTSGTFPYNEQFF. Here the CDR3 DNA reads TGCGCCAGCAGGGGGGGGACTAGCGGAACCTTCCCCTACAATGAGCAGTTCTTC. The rearrangement joins TRBV5-1 to TRBJ2-1; 11 positions agree with TRBD2. The V segment lost 5 bases and the J segment 2 bases; nucleotides outside the gene matches: 12. CDR3 length: 18 residues. Germline values: CDR1 SGHRS, CDR2 YFSETQ.